This record concerns one TCR beta chain sequence. Its specificity is not known. The germline CDR1 and CDR2 sequences are SGHRS and YFSETQ. The CDR3 consists of 16 residues. After removal of 0 bases from V and 0 bases from J, the junction contained 5 bases not matched to a gene. Single viable CD3+CD4+CD8-CD45RO+ cells were sorted as the memory CD4+ T cells. Serostatus was set by detecting CMV pp150, pp28, p38, p52 IgG. The data are from a study of memory CD4+ T cells and cytomegalovirus serostatus. Generated by immunoSEQ multiplex PCR, the TCRdb table keeps only in-frame clones and is missing some. The table has 40,000 to 50,000 clones, 76% seen once. Overall study results and limits: A US-trained random forest predicted CMV serostatus with median AUC around 0.91.

The receptor's source is an adult in good health and CMV-seronegative. This chain uses TRBV5-1 with TRBJ1-1; 7 positions agree with TRBD1. Sequencing was done on a sample of memory CD4+ T cells from blood. This chain's CDR3 is CASSLGSGGLNTEAFF. DNA for the CDR3: TGCGCCAGCAGCTTGGGCTCAGGGGGGTTGAACACTGAAGCTTTCTTT.